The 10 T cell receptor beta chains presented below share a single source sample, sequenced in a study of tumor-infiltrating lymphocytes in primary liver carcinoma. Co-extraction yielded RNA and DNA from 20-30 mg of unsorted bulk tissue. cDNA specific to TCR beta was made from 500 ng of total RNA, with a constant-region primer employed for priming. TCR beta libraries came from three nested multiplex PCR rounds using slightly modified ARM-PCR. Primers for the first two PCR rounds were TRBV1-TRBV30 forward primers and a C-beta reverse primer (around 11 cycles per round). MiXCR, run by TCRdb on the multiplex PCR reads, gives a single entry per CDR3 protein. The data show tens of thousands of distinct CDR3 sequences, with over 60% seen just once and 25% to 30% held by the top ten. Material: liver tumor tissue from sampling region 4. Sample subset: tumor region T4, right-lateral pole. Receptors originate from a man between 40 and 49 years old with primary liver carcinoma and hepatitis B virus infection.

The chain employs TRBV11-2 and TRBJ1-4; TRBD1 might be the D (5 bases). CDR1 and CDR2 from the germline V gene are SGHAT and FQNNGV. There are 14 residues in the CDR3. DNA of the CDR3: TGTACCGGCATCTTAGAGGTTGGGGACGAAAAACTGTTTTTT. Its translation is CTGILEVGDEKLFF. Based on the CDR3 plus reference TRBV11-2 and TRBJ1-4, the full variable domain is EAGVAQSPRYKIIEKRQSVAFWCNPISGHATLYWYQQILGQGPKLLIQFQNNGVVDDSQLPKDRFSAERLKGVDSTLKIQPAKLEDSAVYLCTGILEVGDEKLFFGSGTQLSVL.

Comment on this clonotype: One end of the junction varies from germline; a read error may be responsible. The chain's CDR3 is CRVERNTEASF. The CDR3 DNA reads TGCAGGGTTGAACGGAACACTGAAGCTTCCTTT. V gene TRBV29-1 combines with J gene TRBJ1-1; D unresolved. The CDR3 runs to 11 residues. CDR1 SQVTM and CDR2 ANQGSEA come from the germline V gene.

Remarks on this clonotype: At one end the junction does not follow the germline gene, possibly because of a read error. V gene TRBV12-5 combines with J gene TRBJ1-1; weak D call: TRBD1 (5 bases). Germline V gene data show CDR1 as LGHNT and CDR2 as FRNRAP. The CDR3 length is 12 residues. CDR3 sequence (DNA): TGTGTTAGTGGTTTGGGGCTGGGCGAAGCTTTCTTT. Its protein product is CVSGLGLGEAFF. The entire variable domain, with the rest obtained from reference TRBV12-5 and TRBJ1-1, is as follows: DARVTQTPRHKVTEMGQEVTMRCQPILGHNTVFWYRQTMMQGLELLAYFRNRAPLDDSGMPKDRFSAEMPDATLATLKIQPSEPRDSAVYFCVSGLGLGEAFFGQGTRLTVV.

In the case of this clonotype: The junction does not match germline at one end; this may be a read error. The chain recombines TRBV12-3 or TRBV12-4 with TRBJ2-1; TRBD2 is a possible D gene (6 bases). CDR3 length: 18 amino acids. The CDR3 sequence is CASSFPATSGSSYNEQFF. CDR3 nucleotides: TGTGCTAGCAGTTTTCCTGCTACCTCCGGGAGTTCCTACAATGAGCAGTTCTTC.

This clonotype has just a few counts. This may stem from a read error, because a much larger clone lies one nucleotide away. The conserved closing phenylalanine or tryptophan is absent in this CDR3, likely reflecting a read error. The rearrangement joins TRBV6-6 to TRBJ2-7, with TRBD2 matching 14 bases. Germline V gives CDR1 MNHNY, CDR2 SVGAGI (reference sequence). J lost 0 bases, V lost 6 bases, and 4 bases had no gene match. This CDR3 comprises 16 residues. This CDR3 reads CASRGLAGVGSYEQYL. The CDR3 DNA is TGTGCCAGCAGGGGACTAGCGGGAGTAGGCTCCTACGAGCAGTACCTC.

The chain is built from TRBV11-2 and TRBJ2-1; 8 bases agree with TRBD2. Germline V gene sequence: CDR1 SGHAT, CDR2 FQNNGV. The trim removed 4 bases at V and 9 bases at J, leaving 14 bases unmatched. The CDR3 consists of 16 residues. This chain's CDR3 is CASSSRLARDFSEQFF. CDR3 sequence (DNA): TGTGCCAGCAGCTCTCGACTAGCGAGAGATTTCAGTGAGCAGTTCTTC.

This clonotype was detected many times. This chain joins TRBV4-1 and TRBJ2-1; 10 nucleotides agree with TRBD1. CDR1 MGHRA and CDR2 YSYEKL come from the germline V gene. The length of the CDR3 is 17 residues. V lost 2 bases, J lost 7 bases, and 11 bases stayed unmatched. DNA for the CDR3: TGCGCCAGCAGCCAATATTTAAGTATGGACAGGGGGAATGAGCAGTTCTTC. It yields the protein CASSQYLSMDRGNEQFF.

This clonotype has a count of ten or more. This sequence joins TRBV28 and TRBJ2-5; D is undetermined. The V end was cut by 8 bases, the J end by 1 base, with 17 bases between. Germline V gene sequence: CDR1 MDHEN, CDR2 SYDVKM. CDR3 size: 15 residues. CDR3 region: CASHGSGAAQETQYF. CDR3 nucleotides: TGTGCCAGCCATGGGTCAGGAGCAGCCCAAGAGACCCAGTACTTC. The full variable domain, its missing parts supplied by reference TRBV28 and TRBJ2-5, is DVKVTQSSRYLVKRTGEKVFLECVQDMDHENMFWYRQDPGLGLRLIYFSYDVKMKEKGDIPEGYSVSREKKERFSLILESASTNQTSMYLCASHGSGAAQETQYFGPGTRLLVL.

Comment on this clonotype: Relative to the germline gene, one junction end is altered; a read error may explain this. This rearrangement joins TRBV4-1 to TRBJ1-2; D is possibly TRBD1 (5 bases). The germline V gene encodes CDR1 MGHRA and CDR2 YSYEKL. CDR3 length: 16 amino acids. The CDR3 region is CASSQDEAGTCYGYTF. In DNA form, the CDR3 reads TGCGCCAGCAGCCAAGATGAGGCAGGGACTTGCTATGGCTACACTTTC.

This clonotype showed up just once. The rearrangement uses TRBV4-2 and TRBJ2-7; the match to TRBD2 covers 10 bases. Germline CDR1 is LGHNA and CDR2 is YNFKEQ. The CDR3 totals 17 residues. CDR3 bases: TGTTCCACTACTTGTCTAGCGGGAGTTTATAAGTCCTACGAGCAGTACTTC. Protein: CSTTCLAGVYKSYEQYF.